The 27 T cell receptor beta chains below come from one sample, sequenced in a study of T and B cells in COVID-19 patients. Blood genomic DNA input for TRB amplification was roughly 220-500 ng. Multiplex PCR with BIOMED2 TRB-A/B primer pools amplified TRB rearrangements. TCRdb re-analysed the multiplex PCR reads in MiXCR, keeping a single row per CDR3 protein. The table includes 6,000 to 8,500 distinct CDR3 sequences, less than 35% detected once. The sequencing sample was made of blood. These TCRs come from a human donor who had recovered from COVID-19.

In DNA form, the CDR3 reads TGTGCCAGCAGTCAGAGTAGACCCGGGGGGGCGTCCCGTGATACGCAGTATTTT. Translating it yields CASSQSRPGGASRDTQYF. This chain joins TRBV6-1 and TRBJ2-3, with 8 positions matching TRBD2. Losses at the gene ends were 5 bases for V and 6 bases for J; bases not matched to a gene: 19. Germline CDR1 reads MNHNS; CDR2 reads SASEGT. The CDR3 contains 18 residues.

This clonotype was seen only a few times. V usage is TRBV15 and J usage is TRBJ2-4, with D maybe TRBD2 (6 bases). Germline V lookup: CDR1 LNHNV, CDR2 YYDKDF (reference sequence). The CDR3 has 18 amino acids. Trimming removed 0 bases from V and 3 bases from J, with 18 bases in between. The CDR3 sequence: CATSRELEGLALKNIQYF. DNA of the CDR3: TGTGCCACCAGCAGAGAGCTGGAGGGTCTAGCCCTCAAAAACATTCAGTACTTC.

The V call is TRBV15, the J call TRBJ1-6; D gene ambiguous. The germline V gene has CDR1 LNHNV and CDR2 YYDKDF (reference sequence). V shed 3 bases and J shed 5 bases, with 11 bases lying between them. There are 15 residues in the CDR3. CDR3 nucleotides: TGTGCCACCAGCAGGGAGGCGCGGAATAATTCACCCCTCCACTTT. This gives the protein CATSREARNNSPLHF.

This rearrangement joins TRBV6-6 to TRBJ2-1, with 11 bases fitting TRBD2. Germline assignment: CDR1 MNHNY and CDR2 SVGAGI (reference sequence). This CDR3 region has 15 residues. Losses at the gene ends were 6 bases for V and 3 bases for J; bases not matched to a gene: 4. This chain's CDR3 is CASRLAGDSYNEQFF. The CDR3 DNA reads TGTGCCAGCAGACTAGCGGGGGACAGCTACAATGAGCAGTTCTTC.

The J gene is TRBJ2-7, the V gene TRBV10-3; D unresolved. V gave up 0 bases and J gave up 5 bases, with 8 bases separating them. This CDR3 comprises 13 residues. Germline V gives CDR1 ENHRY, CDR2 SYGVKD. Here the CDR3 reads CAISESRYDEQYF. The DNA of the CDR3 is TGTGCCATCAGTGAGTCCAGGTATGACGAGCAGTACTTC.

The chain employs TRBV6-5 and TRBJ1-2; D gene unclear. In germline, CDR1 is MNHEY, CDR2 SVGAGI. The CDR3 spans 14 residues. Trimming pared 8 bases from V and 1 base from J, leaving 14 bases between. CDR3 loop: CASQRTGFNYGYTF. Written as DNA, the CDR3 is TGTGCCAGCCAAAGAACGGGTTTTAACTATGGCTACACCTTC.

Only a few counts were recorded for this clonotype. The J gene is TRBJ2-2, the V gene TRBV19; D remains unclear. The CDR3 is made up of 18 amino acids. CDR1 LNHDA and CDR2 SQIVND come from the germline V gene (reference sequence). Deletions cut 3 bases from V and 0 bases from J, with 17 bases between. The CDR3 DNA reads TGTGCCAGTAGTATTTGGATGGACGGAAAAGCGAACACCGGGGAGCTGTTTTTT. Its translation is CASSIWMDGKANTGELFF.

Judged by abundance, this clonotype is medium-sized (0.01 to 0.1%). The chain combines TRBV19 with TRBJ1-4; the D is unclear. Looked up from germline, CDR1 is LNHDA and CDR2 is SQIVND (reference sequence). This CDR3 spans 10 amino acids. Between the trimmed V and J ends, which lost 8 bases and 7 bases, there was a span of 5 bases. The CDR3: CASVGEKLFF. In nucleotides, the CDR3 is TGTGCCAGTGTCGGTGAAAAACTGTTTTTT.

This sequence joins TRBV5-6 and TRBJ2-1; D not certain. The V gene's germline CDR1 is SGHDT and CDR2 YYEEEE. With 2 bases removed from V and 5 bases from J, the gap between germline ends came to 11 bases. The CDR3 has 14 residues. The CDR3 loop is CASSFRTANNEQFF. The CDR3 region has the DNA TGTGCCAGCAGCTTCCGTACTGCGAACAATGAGCAGTTCTTC.

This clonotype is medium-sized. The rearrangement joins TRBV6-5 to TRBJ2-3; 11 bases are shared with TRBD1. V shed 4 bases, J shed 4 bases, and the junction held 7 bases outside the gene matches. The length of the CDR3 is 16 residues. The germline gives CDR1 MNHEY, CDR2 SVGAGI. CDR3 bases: TGTGCCAGCAGTTCAATGCCGGGACAGGGGGCAGATACGCAGTATTTT. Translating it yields CASSSMPGQGADTQYF.

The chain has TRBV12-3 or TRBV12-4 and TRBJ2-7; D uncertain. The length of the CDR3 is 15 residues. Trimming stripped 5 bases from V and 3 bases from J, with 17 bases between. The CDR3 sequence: CASSPRVSRNYEQYF. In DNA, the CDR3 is TGTGCCAGCAGTCCCCGAGTGTCTCGGAACTACGAGCAGTACTTC.

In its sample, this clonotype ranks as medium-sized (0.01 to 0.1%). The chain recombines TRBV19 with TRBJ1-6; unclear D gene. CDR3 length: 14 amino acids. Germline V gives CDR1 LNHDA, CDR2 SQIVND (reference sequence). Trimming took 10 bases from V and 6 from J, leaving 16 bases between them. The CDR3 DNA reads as TGTGCCACCTCTATCGGGGAGGGTAATTCACCCCTCCACTTT. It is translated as CATSIGEGNSPLHF.

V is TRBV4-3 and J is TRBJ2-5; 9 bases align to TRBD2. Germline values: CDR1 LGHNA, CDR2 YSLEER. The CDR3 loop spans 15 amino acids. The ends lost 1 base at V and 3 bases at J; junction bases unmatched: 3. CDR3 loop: CASSQVPSGEETQYF. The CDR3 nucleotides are TGCGCCAGCAGCCAAGTCCCTAGCGGGGAAGAGACCCAGTACTTC.

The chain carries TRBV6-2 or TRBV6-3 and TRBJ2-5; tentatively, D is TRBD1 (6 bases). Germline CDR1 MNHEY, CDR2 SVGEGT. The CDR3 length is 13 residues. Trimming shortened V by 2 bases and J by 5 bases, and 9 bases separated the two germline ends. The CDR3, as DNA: TGTGCCAGCAGTTACGGACAGCGGGAGACCCAGTACTTC. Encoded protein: CASSYGQRETQYF.

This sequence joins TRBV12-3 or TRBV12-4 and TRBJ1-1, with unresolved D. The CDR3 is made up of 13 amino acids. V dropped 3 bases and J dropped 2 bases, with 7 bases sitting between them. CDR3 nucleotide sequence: TGTGCCAGCAGTTTTAGTCTAAACACTGAAGCTTTCTTT. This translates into CASSFSLNTEAFF.

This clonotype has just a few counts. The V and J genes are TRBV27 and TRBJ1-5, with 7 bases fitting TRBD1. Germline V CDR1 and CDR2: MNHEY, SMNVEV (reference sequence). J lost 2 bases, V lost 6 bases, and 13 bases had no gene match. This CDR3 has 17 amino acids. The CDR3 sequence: CASRDGTVIDGNQPQHF. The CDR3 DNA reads TGTGCCAGCAGAGACGGGACAGTTATAGATGGCAATCAGCCCCAGCATTTT.

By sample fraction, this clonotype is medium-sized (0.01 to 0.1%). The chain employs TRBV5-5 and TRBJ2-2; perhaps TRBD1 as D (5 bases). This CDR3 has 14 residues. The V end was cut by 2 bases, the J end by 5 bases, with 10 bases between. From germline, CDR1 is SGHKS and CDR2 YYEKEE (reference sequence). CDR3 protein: CASSFFQGTGELFF. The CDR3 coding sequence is TGTGCCAGCAGCTTCTTCCAGGGAACCGGGGAGCTGTTTTTT.

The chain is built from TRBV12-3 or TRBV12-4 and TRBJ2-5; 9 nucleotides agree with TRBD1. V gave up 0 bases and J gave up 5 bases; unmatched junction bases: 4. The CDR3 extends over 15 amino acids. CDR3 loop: CASSLAGGTGETQYF. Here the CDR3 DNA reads TGTGCCAGCAGTTTAGCTGGGGGGACAGGGGAGACCCAGTACTTC.

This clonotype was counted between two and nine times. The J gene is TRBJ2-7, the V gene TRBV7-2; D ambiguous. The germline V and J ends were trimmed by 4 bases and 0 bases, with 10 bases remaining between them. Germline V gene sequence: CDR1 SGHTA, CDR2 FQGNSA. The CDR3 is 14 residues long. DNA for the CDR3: TGTGCCAGCAGCTCCACCCGGCTCTCCTACGAGCAGTACTTC. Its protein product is CASSSTRLSYEQYF. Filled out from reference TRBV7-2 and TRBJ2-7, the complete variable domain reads GAGVSQSPSNKVTEKGKDVELRCDPISGHTALYWYRQSLGQGLEFLIYFQGNSAPDKSGLPSDRFSAERTGGSVSTLTIQRTQQEDSAVYLCASSSTRLSYEQYFGPGTRLTVT.

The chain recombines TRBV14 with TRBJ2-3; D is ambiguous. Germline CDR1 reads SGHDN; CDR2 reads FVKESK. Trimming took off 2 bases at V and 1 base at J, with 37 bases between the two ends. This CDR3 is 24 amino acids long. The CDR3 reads CASSQLTRSMVWRTTEERTDTQYF. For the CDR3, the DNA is TGTGCCAGCAGCCAATTAACCCGCAGCATGGTGTGGAGAACCACAGAAGAACGCACAGATACGCAGTATTTT.

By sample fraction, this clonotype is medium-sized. In nucleotides, the CDR3 is TGTGCCAGTAGTATGCGGGGGGGGTACACAGATACGCAGTATTTT. As protein: CASSMRGGYTDTQYF. The gene calls are TRBV19 and TRBJ2-3, with 9 bases aligning to TRBD2. There are 15 residues in the CDR3. Unmatched junction bases numbered 3, after V lost 3 bases and J lost 2 bases. In germline, CDR1 is LNHDA, CDR2 SQIVND (reference sequence). Variable domain in full (rest from reference TRBV19 and TRBJ2-3): DGGITQSPKYLFRKEGQNVTLSCEQNLNHDAMYWYRQDPGQGLRLIYYSQIVNDFQKGDIAEGYSVSREKKESFPLTVTSAQKNPTAFYLCASSMRGGYTDTQYFGPGTRLTVL.

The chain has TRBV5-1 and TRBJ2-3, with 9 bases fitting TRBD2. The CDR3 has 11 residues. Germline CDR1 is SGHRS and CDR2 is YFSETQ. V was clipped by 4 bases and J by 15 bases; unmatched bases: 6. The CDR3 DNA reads TGCGCCAGCAGCGATAGCGGGGGCCCATATTTT. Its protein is CASSDSGGPYF. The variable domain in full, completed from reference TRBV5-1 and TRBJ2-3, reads KAGVTQTPRYLIKTRGQQVTLSCSPISGHRSVSWYQQTPGQGLQFLFEYFSETQRNKGNFPGRFSGRQFSNSRSEMNVSTLELGDSALYLCASSDSGGPYFGPGTRLTVL.

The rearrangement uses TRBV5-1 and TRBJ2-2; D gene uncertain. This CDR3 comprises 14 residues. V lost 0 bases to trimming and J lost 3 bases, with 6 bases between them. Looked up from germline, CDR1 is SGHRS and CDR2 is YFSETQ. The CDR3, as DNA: TGCGCCAGCAGCTTGGCCTTGGACACCGGGGAGCTGTTTTTT. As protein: CASSLALDTGELFF.

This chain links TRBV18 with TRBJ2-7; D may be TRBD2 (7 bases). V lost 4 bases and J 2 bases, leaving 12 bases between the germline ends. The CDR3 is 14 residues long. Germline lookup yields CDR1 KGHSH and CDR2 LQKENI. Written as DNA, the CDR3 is TGTGCCAGCTCACGGGGGGGCACGACCTACGAGCAGTACTTC. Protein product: CASSRGGTTYEQYF.

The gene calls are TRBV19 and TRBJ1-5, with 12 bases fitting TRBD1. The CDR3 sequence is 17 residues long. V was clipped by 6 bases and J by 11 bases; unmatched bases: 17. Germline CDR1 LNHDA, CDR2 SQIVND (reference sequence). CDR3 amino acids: CASRPKTGTGGQWAQHF. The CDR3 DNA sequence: TGTGCCAGTAGACCAAAAACCGGGACAGGGGGCCAGTGGGCCCAGCATTTT. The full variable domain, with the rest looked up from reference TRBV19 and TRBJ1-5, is DGGITQSPKYLFRKEGQNVTLSCEQNLNHDAMYWYRQDPGQGLRLIYYSQIVNDFQKGDIAEGYSVSREKKESFPLTVTSAQKNPTAFYLCASRPKTGTGGQWAQHFGDGTRLSIL.

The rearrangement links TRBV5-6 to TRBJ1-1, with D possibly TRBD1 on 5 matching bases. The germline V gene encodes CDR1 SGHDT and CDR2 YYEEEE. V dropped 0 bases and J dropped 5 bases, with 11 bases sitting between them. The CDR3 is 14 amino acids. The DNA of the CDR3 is TGTGCCAGCAGCTTGGGGGGACTGTGGACTGAAGCTTTCTTT. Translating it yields CASSLGGLWTEAFF.

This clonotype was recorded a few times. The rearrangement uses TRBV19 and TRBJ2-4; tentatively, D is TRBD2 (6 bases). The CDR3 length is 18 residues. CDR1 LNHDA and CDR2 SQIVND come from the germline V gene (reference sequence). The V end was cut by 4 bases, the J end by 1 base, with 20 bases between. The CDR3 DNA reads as TGTGCCAGTAGTAAAGATCCGGGAACGGAGGGGGCCAAAAACATTCAGTACTTC. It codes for CASSKDPGTEGAKNIQYF.